This entry concerns a single T cell receptor beta chain. The source of the sample is a study of CD8 T cells in Susac syndrome. 0.5 to 1 ug RNA was reverse transcribed with random hexamers. MiXCR, run by TCRdb on the immunoSEQ multiplex PCR reads, gives a single entry per CDR3 protein. Of fewer than 200,000 distinct CDR3 sequences detected, roughly 91% appear once; the ten largest clones hold 0.087%. The CDR3 consists of 13 residues. Germline CDR1 GTSNPN, CDR2 SVGIG (reference sequence). V was shortened by 3 bases and J by 0 bases, with 6 bases between the two germline ends. Sequencing was carried out using CD4+ T cells from PBMCs. The clonotype originates from a human donor with Susac syndrome. V gene TRBV30 combines with J gene TRBJ1-3; D is ambiguous. The CDR3 here is CAWRGLSGNTIYF. In DNA, the CDR3 is TGTGCCTGGAGAGGCCTCTCTGGAAACACCATATATTTT.